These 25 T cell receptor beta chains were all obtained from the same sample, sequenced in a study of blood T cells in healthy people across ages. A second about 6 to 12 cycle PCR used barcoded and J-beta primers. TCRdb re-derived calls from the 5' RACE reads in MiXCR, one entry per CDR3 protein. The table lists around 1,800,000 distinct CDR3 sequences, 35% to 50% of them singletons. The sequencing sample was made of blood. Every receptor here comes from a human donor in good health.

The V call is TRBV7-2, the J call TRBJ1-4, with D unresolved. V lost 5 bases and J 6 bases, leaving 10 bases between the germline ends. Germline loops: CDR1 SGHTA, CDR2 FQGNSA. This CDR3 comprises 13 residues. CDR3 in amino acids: CASSAWWYEKLFF. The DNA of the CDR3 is TGTGCCAGCAGCGCGTGGTGGTATGAAAAACTGTTTTTT.

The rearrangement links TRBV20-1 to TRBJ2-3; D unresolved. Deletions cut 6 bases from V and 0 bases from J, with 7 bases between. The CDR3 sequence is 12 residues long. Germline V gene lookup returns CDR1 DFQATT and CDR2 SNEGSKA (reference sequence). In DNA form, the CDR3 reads TGCAGTGCCCCCAGTAGCACAGATACGCAGTATTTT. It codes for CSAPSSTDTQYF.

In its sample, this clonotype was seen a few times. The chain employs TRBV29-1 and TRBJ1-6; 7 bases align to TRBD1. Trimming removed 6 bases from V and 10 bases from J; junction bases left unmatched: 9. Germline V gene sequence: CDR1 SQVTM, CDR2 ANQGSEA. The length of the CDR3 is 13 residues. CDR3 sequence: CSVADRERSPLHF. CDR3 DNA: TGCAGCGTCGCCGACAGGGAGAGGTCACCCCTCCACTTT. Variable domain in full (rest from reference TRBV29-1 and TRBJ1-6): SAVISQKPSRDICQRGTSLTIQCQVDSQVTMMFWYRQQPGQSLTLIATANQGSEATYESGFVIDKFPISRPNLTFSTLTVSNMSPEDSSIYLCSVADRERSPLHFGNGTRLTVT.

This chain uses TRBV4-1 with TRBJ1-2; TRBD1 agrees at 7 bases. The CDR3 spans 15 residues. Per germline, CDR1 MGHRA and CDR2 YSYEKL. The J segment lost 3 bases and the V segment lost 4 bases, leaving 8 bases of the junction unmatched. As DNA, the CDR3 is TGCGCCAGCAGCCCCGGGACAGCGCTTGACTATGGCTACACCTTC. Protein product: CASSPGTALDYGYTF.

CDR3 amino acids: CASSQASQGLAHEQYF. CDR3 nucleotide sequence: TGCGCCAGCAGCCAAGCGTCACAGGGTCTTGCCCACGAGCAGTACTTC. V usage is TRBV4-1 and J usage is TRBJ2-7; D is possibly TRBD1 (6 bases). Trimming took 1 base from V and 5 from J, leaving 18 bases between them. Germline V lookup: CDR1 MGHRA, CDR2 YSYEKL. The CDR3 contains 16 residues.

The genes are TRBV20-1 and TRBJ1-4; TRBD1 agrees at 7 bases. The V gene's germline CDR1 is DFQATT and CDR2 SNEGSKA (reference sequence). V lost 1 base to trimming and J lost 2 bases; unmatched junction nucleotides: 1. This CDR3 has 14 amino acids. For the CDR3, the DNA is TGCAGTGCTAGAGGGGGACAGACTAATGAAAAACTGTTTTTT. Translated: CSARGGQTNEKLFF.

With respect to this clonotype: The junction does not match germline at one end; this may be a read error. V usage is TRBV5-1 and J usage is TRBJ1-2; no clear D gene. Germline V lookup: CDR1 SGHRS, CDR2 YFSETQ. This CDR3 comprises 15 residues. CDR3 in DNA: TGCGTCAGCAGCTTGGCCTACAGAGCTAACTATGGCTACACCTTC. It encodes CVSSLAYRANYGYTF.

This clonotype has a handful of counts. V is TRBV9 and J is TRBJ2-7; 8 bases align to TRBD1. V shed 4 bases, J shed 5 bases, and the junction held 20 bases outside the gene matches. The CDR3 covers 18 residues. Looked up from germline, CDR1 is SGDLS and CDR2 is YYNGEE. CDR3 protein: CASSPKDRVPFRSHEQYF. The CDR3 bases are TGTGCCAGCAGCCCAAAGGACAGGGTTCCATTCAGATCCCACGAGCAGTACTTC.

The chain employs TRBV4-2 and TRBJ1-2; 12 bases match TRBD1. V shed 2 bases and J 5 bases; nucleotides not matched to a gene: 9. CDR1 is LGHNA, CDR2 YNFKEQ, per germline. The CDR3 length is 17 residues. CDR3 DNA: TGTGCCAGCAGCCAAACCGGGACAGGGGGCGAGGGTTATGGCTACACCTTC. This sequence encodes CASSQTGTGGEGYGYTF.

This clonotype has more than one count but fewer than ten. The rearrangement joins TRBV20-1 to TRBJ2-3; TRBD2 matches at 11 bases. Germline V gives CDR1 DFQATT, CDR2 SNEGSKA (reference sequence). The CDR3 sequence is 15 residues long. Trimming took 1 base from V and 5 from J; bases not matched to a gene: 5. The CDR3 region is CSARGLAGGIDTQYF. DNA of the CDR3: TGCAGTGCTAGAGGGCTAGCGGGGGGCATAGATACGCAGTATTTT.

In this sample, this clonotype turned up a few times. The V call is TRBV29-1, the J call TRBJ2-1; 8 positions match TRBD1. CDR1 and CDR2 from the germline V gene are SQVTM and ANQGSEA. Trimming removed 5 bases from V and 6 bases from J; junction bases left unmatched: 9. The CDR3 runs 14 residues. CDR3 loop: CSVRRSGTGNEQFF. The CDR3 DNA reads TGCAGCGTTCGACGCTCCGGGACAGGCAATGAGCAGTTCTTC.

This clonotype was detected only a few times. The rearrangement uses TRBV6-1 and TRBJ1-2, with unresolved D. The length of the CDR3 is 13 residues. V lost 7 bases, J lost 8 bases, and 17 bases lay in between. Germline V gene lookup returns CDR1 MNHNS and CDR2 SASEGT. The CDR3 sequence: CASTMAALGGYTF. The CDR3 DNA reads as TGTGCCAGCACTATGGCAGCCCTAGGGGGCTACACCTTC.

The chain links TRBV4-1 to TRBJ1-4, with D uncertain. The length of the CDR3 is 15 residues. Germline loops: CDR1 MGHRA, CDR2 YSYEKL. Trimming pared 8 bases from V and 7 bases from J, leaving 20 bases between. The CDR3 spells CASSWSVSKGEKLFF. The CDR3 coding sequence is TGCGCCAGCTCCTGGTCCGTAAGCAAGGGTGAAAAACTGTTTTTT.

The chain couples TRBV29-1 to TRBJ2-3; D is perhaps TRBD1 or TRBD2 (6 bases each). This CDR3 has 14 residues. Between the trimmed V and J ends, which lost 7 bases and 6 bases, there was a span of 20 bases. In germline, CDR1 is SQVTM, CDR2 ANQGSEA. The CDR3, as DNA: TGCAGCGGGGTCCTGGGGGGCGTTTGGGATACGCAGTATTTT. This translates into CSGVLGGVWDTQYF.

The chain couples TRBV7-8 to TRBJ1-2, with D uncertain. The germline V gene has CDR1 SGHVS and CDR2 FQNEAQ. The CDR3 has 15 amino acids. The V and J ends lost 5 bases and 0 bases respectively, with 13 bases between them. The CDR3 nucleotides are TGTGCCAGCAGCCCCACCGTCAGTACTAACTATGGCTACACCTTC. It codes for CASSPTVSTNYGYTF.

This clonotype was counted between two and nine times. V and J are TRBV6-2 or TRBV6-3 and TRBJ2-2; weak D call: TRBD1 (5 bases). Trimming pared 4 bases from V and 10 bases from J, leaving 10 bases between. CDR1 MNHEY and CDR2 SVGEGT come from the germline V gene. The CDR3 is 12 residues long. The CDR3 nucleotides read TGTGCCAGCAGTTTAGGGGCGGAGGAGCTGTTTTTT. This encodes CASSLGAEELFF.

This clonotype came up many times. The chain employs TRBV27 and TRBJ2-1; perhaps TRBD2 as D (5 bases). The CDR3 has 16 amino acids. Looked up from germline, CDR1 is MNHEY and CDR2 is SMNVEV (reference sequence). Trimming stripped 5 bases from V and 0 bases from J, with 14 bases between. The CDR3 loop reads CASSPWTAGSYNEQFF. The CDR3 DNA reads TGTGCCAGCAGTCCATGGACTGCCGGCTCCTACAATGAGCAGTTCTTC.

Here the CDR3 DNA reads TGTGCCAGCAGTGAGGCACTAGCGGGAAACAATGAGCAGTTCTTC. It yields the protein CASSEALAGNNEQFF. This sequence joins TRBV25-1 and TRBJ2-1, with 10 bases identical to TRBD2. The CDR3 extends over 15 amino acids. Per the germline V gene, CDR1 is MGHDK and CDR2 is SYGVNS. V dropped 3 bases and J dropped 5; count of bases not matched to a gene: 4.

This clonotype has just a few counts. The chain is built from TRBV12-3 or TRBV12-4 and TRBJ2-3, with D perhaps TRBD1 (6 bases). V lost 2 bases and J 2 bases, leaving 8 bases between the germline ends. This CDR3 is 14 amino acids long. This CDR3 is CASSLRGFTDTQYF. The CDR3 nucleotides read TGTGCCAGCAGTTTAAGGGGGTTCACAGATACGCAGTATTTT.

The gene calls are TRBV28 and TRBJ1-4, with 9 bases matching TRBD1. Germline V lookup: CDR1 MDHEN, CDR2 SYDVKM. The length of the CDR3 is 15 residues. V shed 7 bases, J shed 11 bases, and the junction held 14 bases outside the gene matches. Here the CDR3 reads CASKSGGQGREKLFF. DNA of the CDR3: TGTGCCAGCAAAAGTGGGGGACAGGGTAGGGAGAAACTGTTTTTT.

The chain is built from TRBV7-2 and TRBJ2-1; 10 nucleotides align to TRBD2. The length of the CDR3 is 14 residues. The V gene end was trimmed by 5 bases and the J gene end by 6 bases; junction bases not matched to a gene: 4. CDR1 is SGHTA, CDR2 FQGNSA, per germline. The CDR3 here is CASSQGLAFNEQFF. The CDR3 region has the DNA TGTGCCAGCAGCCAGGGACTAGCGTTCAATGAGCAGTTCTTC.

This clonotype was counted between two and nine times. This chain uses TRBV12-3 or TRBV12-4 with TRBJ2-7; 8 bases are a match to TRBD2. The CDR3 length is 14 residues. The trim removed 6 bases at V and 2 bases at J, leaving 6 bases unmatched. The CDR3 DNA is TGTGCCAGCAGGAATAGCGGGACCACCTACGAGCAGTACTTC. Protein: CASRNSGTTYEQYF.

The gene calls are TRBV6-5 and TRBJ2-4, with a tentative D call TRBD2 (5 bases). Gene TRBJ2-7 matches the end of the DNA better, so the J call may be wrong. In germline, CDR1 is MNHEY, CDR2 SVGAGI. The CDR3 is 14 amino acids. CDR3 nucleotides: TGTGCCAGCAGTTCCATCCGGGATCCCTCCGAGCAGTACTTC. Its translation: CASSSIRDPSEQYF.

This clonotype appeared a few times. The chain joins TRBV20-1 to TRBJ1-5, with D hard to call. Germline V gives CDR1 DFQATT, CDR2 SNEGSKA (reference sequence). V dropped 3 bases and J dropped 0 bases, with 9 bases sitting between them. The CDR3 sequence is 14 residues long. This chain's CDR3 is CSASLGISNQPQHF. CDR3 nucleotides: TGCAGTGCTAGCCTAGGGATTAGCAATCAGCCCCAGCATTTT.

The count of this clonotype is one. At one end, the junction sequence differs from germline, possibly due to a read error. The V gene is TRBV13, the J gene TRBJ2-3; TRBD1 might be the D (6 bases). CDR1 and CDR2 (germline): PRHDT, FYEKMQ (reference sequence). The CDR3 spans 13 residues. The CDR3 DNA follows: TGTGCCGGCAGCCCAGGGGGCACAGATACGCAGTATTTT. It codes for CAGSPGGTDTQYF.